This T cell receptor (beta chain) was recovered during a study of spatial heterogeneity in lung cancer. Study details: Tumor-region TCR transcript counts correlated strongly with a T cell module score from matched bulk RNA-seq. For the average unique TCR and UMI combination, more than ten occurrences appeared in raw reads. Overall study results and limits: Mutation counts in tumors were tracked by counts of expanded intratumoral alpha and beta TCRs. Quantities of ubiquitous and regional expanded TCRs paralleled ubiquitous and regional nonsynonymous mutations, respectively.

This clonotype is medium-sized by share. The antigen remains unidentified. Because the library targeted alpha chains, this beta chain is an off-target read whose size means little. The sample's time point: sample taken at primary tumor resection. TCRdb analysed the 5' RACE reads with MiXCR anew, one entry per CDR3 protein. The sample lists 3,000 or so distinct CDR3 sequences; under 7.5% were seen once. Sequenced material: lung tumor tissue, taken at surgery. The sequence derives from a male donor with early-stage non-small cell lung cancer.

CDR3 nucleotide sequence: TGTGCCAGCAGTGGGGACAGGGGGCGAACCTACAATGAGCAGTTCTTC. This sequence encodes CASSGDRGRTYNEQFF. This chain links TRBV6-5 with TRBJ2-1; the match to TRBD1 covers 12 bases. There are 16 residues in the CDR3. Losses at the gene ends were 5 bases for V and 2 bases for J; bases not matched to a gene: 4. The V gene's germline CDR1 is MNHEY and CDR2 SVGAGI.